A selection of T cell receptor beta chains follows, all from one sample in a study of blood T cells in healthy people across ages. TCRdb re-derived calls from the 5' RACE reads in MiXCR, one entry per CDR3 protein. The sample has some 900,000 distinct CDR3 sequences, around 46% seen once. The specimen was blood. Receptors originate from a man aged 25-45 years in good health. CDR3s include the opening cysteine and the closing phenylalanine or tryptophan. The D gene is left open where the match is weak. The size entry is marked missing in some rows and otherwise reads once, few, many or a size class.

>NA|TRBJ2-1|TRBD2|TRBV19
CASSIDLAGGPSYNEQFF
TGTGCCAGTAGTATAGACCTAGCGGGGGGACCTTCCTACAATGAGCAGTTCTTC
>NA|TRBJ2-7|TRBD1|TRBV10-3
CAICGDRGGVEQYF
TGTGCCATCTGTGGTGACAGGGGCGGAGTCGAGCAGTACTTC
>few|TRBJ1-6|NA|TRBV20-1
CSARVWDGNNSPLHF
TGCAGTGCTAGAGTTTGGGACGGGAATAATTCACCCCTCCACTTT
>NA|TRBJ2-1|TRBD1|TRBV7-9
CASSLGQGEIDEQFF
TGTGCCAGCAGCTTAGGTCAGGGGGAGATAGATGAGCAGTTCTTC
>NA|TRBJ1-6|NA|TRBV18
CASSLAGRNSPLHF
TGTGCCAGCTCACTGGCAGGGAGGAATTCACCCCTCCACTTT
>NA|TRBJ2-5|TRBD2|TRBV20-1
CSARPTGTRETQYF
TGCAGTGCTCGCCCGACCGGGACTAGAGAGACCCAGTACTTC
>few|TRBJ2-7|NA|TRBV6-2/TRBV6-3
CASSQDRYYEQYF
TGTGCCAGCAGTCAGGACAGATACTACGAGCAGTACTTC
>few|TRBJ2-3|NA|TRBV4-2
CASSQFGGGTDTQYF
TGTGCCAGCAGCCAATTTGGCGGGGGCACAGATACGCAGTATTTT
>NA|TRBJ1-2|NA|TRBV13
CASSQGGPGHPVPTF
TGTGCCAGCAGCCAAGGTGGGCCGGGACATCCGGTCCCCACCTTC
>NA|TRBJ2-3|NA|TRBV28
CASSRGPLATQYF
TGTGCCAGCAGCCGAGGACCTTTAGCTACGCAGTATTTT
>NA|TRBJ2-7|NA|TRBV7-2
CASSGGTVSSYEQYF
TGTGCCAGCAGCGGGGGGACGGTGAGCTCCTACGAGCAGTACTTC
>many|TRBJ2-7|NA|TRBV4-3
CASSQGITSQTYEQYF
TGCGCCAGCAGCCAAGGGATTACAAGCCAAACCTACGAGCAGTACTTC
>few|TRBJ2-7|TRBD2|TRBV6-5
CASSYRAGGFYEQYF
TGTGCCAGCAGTTACAGAGCGGGGGGATTCTACGAGCAGTACTTC
>few|TRBJ2-7|TRBD1|TRBV7-9
CASSPDIAGTGAYF
TGTGCCAGCAGTCCCGATATTGCCGGGACAGGGGCGTACTTC
>few|TRBJ2-3|NA|TRBV27
CASRVILGSDTQYF
TGTGCCAGCAGAGTCATTTTGGGGTCCGATACGCAGTATTTT
>NA|TRBJ2-5|NA|TRBV7-2
CASSQLKGFQETQYF
TGTGCCAGCAGCCAACTGAAGGGATTCCAAGAGACCCAGTACTTC
>few|TRBJ1-2|NA|TRBV15
CATSRDRGMAYGYTF
TGTGCCACCAGCAGAGATCGGGGGATGGCCTATGGCTACACCTTC
>many|TRBJ2-1|TRBD2|TRBV20-1
CSAGTSGGGDEQFF
TGCAGTGCTGGGACTAGCGGGGGAGGGGATGAGCAGTTCTTC
>few|TRBJ2-5|NA|TRBV27
CANIHLRLTSGFRETQYF
TGTGCCAACATTCACCTCCGTCTGACGTCCGGGTTCCGGGAGACCCAGTACTTC
>NA|TRBJ1-2|TRBD1|TRBV7-2
CASSPDRGPSYGYTF
TGTGCCAGCAGCCCAGACAGGGGGCCTAGCTATGGCTACACCTTC
>NA|TRBJ2-1|NA|TRBV5-6
CASSLGLGSGNEQFF
TGTGCCAGCAGCTTGGGCCTGGGGTCGGGCAATGAGCAGTTCTTC
>few|TRBJ1-5|NA|TRBV20-1
CSASQSNQPQHF
TGCAGTGCCTCGCAAAGCAATCAGCCCCAGCATTTT
>NA|TRBJ1-6|NA|TRBV20-1
CSASKGGSHNSPLHF
TGCAGTGCTAGCAAGGGGGGCTCACATAATTCACCCCTCCACTTT
>few|TRBJ2-7|NA|TRBV20-1
CSATRDRSPYEQYF
TGCAGTGCTACCCGGGACCGGTCCCCCTACGAGCAGTACTTC
>NA|TRBJ1-2|NA|TRBV6-6
CASSAGTHYGYTF
TGTGCCAGCAGTGCCGGGACACACTATGGCTACACCTTC
>NA|TRBJ2-7|NA|TRBV29-1
CSVEDWGIPYEQYF
TGCAGCGTTGAAGATTGGGGGATCCCCTACGAGCAGTACTTC
>few|TRBJ2-7|NA|TRBV5-4
CASTPSGGLYEQYF
TGTGCCAGCACTCCCTCCGGGGGCCTCTACGAGCAGTACTTC